A single sample is the source of the 20 T cell receptor beta chains below, sequenced in a study of blood T cell repertoires in COVID-19. The table came from immunoSEQ multiplex PCR; TCRdb's copy has only in-frame clones and leaves some out. In the table there are approximately 190,000 clones, roughly 87% of which are singletons. The sequencing sample was made of peripheral blood. These receptors were collected from a middle-aged woman with acute or convalescent COVID-19.

This clone was counted a few times. The gene calls are TRBV27 and TRBJ2-5; 7 bases match TRBD2. CDR3 length equals 16 residues. V lost 6 bases, J lost 3 bases, and 13 bases stayed unmatched. Per germline, CDR1 MNHEY and CDR2 SMNVEV (reference sequence). CDR3 nucleotides: TGTGCCAGCAGGCCCTTCGGAGCGGGAAGCGAAGAGACCCAGTACTTC. It encodes CASRPFGAGSEETQYF.

This chain links TRBV28 with TRBJ1-2, with TRBD1 matching over 11 bases. This CDR3 contains 16 residues. Germline CDR1 and CDR2: MDHEN and SYDVKM. V dropped 3 bases and J dropped 4; count of bases not matched to a gene: 7. The CDR3: CASSLSTGTGGYGYTF. DNA for the CDR3: TGTGCCAGCAGTTTGTCGACCGGGACAGGGGGCTATGGCTACACCTTC.

The rearrangement uses TRBV7-8 and TRBJ1-5, with D possibly TRBD1 on 6 matching bases. The CDR3 totals 16 residues. Trimming pared 4 bases from V and 1 base from J, leaving 14 bases between. Germline V CDR1 and CDR2: SGHVS, FQNEAQ. The CDR3 DNA sequence: TGTGCCAGCAGCTCCGAGGGGGTTCTAAGCAATCAGCCCCAGCATTTT. It specifies CASSSEGVLSNQPQHF.

The table lists this clone with a few counts. The V gene is TRBV7-9, the J gene TRBJ2-1, with 15 bases identical to TRBD2. This CDR3 region has 15 residues. V trimming: 5 bases; J trimming: 10 bases; junction bases outside the gene matches: 6. The germline V gene encodes CDR1 SEHNR and CDR2 FQNEAQ (reference sequence). Here the CDR3 DNA reads TGTGCCAGCAGCCAATGGGGACTAGCGGGGGGCGAGCAGTTCTTC. Its protein is CASSQWGLAGGEQFF.

The CDR3 loop is CASSILPSSTETQYF. CDR3 in DNA: TGTGCCAGTAGTATTCTGCCTAGCTCTACGGAGACCCAGTACTTC. The gene calls are TRBV19 and TRBJ2-5; TRBD2 might be the D (5 bases). V lost 3 bases to trimming and J lost 5 bases, with 16 bases between them. CDR3 length equals 15 residues. CDR1 LNHDA and CDR2 SQIVND come from the germline V gene (reference sequence).

The chain is built from TRBV4-1 and TRBJ1-5; perhaps TRBD1 as D (6 bases). Germline V gene sequence: CDR1 MGHRA, CDR2 YSYEKL. The CDR3 runs 16 residues. Between the trimmed V and J ends, which lost 1 base and 0 bases, there was a span of 10 bases. CDR3 loop: CASSQGTAYSNQPQHF. CDR3 in DNA: TGCGCCAGCAGCCAAGGGACAGCTTATAGCAATCAGCCCCAGCATTTT.

The chain has TRBV30 and TRBJ1-6; D is perhaps TRBD1 (6 bases). V lost 0 bases to trimming and J lost 8 bases, with 14 bases between them. This CDR3 contains 15 residues. CDR1 is GTSNPN and CDR2 is SVGIG in the germline V gene (reference sequence). CDR3 in amino acids: CAWSVSSTGDSPLHF. For the CDR3, the DNA is TGTGCCTGGAGTGTATCTTCGACAGGTGATTCACCCCTCCACTTT.

This sequence joins TRBV7-9 and TRBJ2-1; 12 bases agree with TRBD2. Per germline, CDR1 SEHNR and CDR2 FQNEAQ (reference sequence). The ends lost 4 bases at V and 8 bases at J; junction bases unmatched: 6. This CDR3 is built from 15 residues. In nucleotides, the CDR3 is TGTGCCAGCAGCTCAAGACTAGCGGGAGACTATGAGCAGTTCTTC. It translates to CASSSRLAGDYEQFF.

The V and J genes are TRBV9 and TRBJ1-4, with D maybe TRBD1 (5 bases). Trimming left V 3 bases short and J 2 bases short, with 11 bases between. Germline lookup yields CDR1 SGDLS and CDR2 YYNGEE. The CDR3 has 15 residues. The CDR3 loop is CASSAQGTTNEKLFF. The CDR3 coding sequence is TGTGCCAGCAGCGCCCAGGGTACGACTAATGAAAAACTGTTTTTT.

The chain has TRBV7-2 and TRBJ2-7; D gene ambiguous. The CDR3 sequence is 13 residues long. V was shortened by 2 bases and J by 0 bases, with 5 bases between the two germline ends. The germline V gene has CDR1 SGHTA and CDR2 FQGNSA. Here the CDR3 reads CASSLSFSYEQYF. CDR3 DNA sequence: TGTGCCAGCAGCTTATCATTCTCCTACGAGCAGTACTTC. Drawing the rest from reference TRBV7-2 and TRBJ2-7, the complete variable domain is GAGVSQSPSNKVTEKGKDVELRCDPISGHTALYWYRQSLGQGLEFLIYFQGNSAPDKSGLPSDRFSAERTGGSVSTLTIQRTQQEDSAVYLCASSLSFSYEQYFGPGTRLTVT.

The V and J genes are TRBV5-1 and TRBJ2-5; TRBD2 matches 10 bases. The CDR3 has 16 amino acids. J lost 3 bases, V lost 5 bases, and 10 bases had no gene match. The germline V gene has CDR1 SGHRS and CDR2 YFSETQ. CDR3 region: CASSSGGTKWKETQYF. The CDR3, as DNA: TGCGCCAGCAGTAGCGGGGGGACAAAGTGGAAAGAGACCCAGTACTTC.

J is TRBJ1-6 and V is TRBV2, with D maybe TRBD1 (6 bases). Trimming took off 5 bases at V and 11 bases at J, with 10 bases between the two ends. Germline assignment: CDR1 SNHLY and CDR2 FYNNEI. CDR3 length: 12 amino acids. The CDR3 region is CASSLDSAPLHF. CDR3 DNA sequence: TGTGCCAGCAGTTTGGACAGCGCACCCCTCCACTTT.

CDR3 sequence (DNA): TGTGCCAGCAGCCCCAGTAGTTGGGGTCGGGAGGGAGGTACTAATGAAAAACTGTTTTTT. Its translation is CASSPSSWGREGGTNEKLFF. The genes are TRBV9 and TRBJ1-4; D is unresolved. Trimming cost V 4 bases and J 2 bases, with 27 bases left between them. CDR3 length: 20 residues. CDR1 SGDLS and CDR2 YYNGEE come from the germline V gene.

This sequence joins TRBV18 and TRBJ2-5, with D possibly matching TRBD1 (6 bases). Trimming left V 8 bases short and J 1 base short, with 11 bases between. This CDR3 is built from 13 residues. Germline-derived CDR1 and CDR2 are KGHSH and LQKENI. The CDR3 protein is CASVGQFQETQYF. CDR3 bases: TGTGCCAGCGTTGGACAGTTCCAAGAGACCCAGTACTTC.

V is TRBV7-8 and J is TRBJ1-4; D perhaps matches TRBD1 (5 bases). Looked up from germline, CDR1 is SGHVS and CDR2 is FQNEAQ. V gave up 1 base and J gave up 7 bases, with 13 bases separating them. The CDR3 has 15 amino acids. CDR3 coding DNA: TGTGCCAGCAGCTTAGGGGGAACAGGTACTGAAAAACTGTTTTTT. Translating gives CASSLGGTGTEKLFF.

J is TRBJ2-7 and V is TRBV7-9; TRBD2 agrees at 7 bases. The CDR3 length is 13 residues. Germline trimming cut 5 bases from V and 3 bases from J; bases unmatched to any gene: 4. Germline V CDR1 and CDR2: SEHNR, FQNEAQ (reference sequence). CDR3 region: CASSQAGLYEQYF. CDR3 sequence (DNA): TGTGCCAGCAGCCAAGCGGGGCTCTACGAGCAGTACTTC.

The chain carries TRBV6-5 and TRBJ2-7; TRBD1 aligns across 11 bases. Germline V gene sequence: CDR1 MNHEY, CDR2 SVGAGI. The CDR3 is made up of 15 amino acids. The V gene end was trimmed by 8 bases and the J gene end by 7 bases; junction bases not matched to a gene: 13. DNA for the CDR3: TGTGCCAGCGAAGAACAACCGGACAGGGGGCGGGAGCAGTACTTC. This codes for CASEEQPDRGREQYF.

This sequence joins TRBV7-2 and TRBJ2-7; D is unclear. This CDR3 comprises 11 residues. The V gene's germline CDR1 is SGHTA and CDR2 FQGNSA. Trimming pared 4 bases from V and 4 bases from J, leaving 5 bases between. The CDR3 nucleotides are TGTGCCAGCAGCTCCAGGTACGAGCAGTACTTC. This gives the protein CASSSRYEQYF.

The chain uses TRBV11-2 and TRBJ1-1, with 7 bases matching TRBD1. Germline-derived CDR1 and CDR2 are SGHAT and FQNNGV. V gave up 5 bases and J gave up 4 bases; unmatched junction bases: 13. This CDR3 region has 16 residues. CDR3 residues: CASSPTPGQKGTEAFF. CDR3 DNA: TGTGCCAGCAGCCCGACCCCGGGACAGAAGGGCACTGAAGCTTTCTTT.

The CDR3 here is CASSLGQGATYEQYF. CDR3 nucleotide sequence: TGTGCCAGTAGTCTGGGACAGGGGGCGACCTACGAGCAGTACTTC. The rearrangement links TRBV19 to TRBJ2-7; 12 nucleotides line up with TRBD1. Looked up from germline, CDR1 is LNHDA and CDR2 is SQIVND (reference sequence). This CDR3 is built from 15 residues. V lost 5 bases to trimming and J lost 2 bases; unmatched junction nucleotides: 4.